This T cell receptor beta chain was recorded in a study of early T cells in non-severe SARS-CoV-2 infection. At the level of the study: Sequencing targeted bulk RNA from unsorted whole blood, leaving chains unpaired.

This clonotype has at least ten counts. Its antigen is not identified. V dropped 6 bases and J dropped 0 bases, with 18 bases sitting between them. The germline CDR1 and CDR2 sequences are MNHEY and SVGEGT. There are 16 residues in the CDR3. General study points: Anti-spike CD8 responses were favored by VDJdb matching, which missed private and CD4 specificities.

The protocol attached unique molecular identifiers to individual cDNA molecules. TCRdb re-called the 5' RACE reads with MiXCR, one entry per CDR3 protein. The sample contains 45,000 to 50,000 distinct CDR3 sequences, around 5.6% of which appear only once. This TCR was recovered from an adult who was a healthcare worker with PCR-confirmed SARS-CoV-2 infection or an uninfected control (not recorded which). Sequencing was carried out using whole blood. The chain uses TRBV6-2 or TRBV6-3 and TRBJ2-7; D may correspond to TRBD1 or TRBD2 (5 bases each). CDR3 coding DNA: TGTGCCAGCAGAACCCACCCCCCGAGGGGCTCCTACGAGCAGTACTTC. Its protein product is CASRTHPPRGSYEQYF.